Described below is a single T cell receptor (beta chain) sequence and its context. The source of the sample is a study of T cell responses to AZD1222 COVID-19 vaccine. For the study at large: Second-dose timings of about 4 or about 12 weeks were pooled.

The CDR3 consists of 15 residues. V shed 5 bases and J shed 0 bases, with 12 bases lying between them. Germline CDR1 KGHSH, CDR2 LQKENI. Repertoires were generated with immunoSEQ multiplex PCR, while TCRdb's copy carries only in-frame clones and drops some. The data show some 150,000 clones, just over 90% seen once. This receptor was taken from an adult in good health. This specimen was peripheral blood, taken on day 0 of AZD1222 vaccination. The chain recombines TRBV18 with TRBJ2-3; no clear D gene. The CDR3 sequence: CASSDSIESTDTQYF. CDR3 DNA: TGTGCCAGCTCAGATTCGATCGAGAGCACAGATACGCAGTATTTT.